These T cell receptor beta chains were read from a single sample in a study of fetal regulatory T cell absence and autoimmunity. Clones were read by immunoSEQ multiplex PCR, and TCRdb kept only the in-frame ones, dropping some. Among roughly 95,000 clones, around 72% were seen once, and the ten largest hold 1.5% to 2.5%. Sequencing input: pancreas tissue. These receptors originate from a male donor with IPEX syndrome. Each CDR3 is given without its conserved first and last residue.

ASSVDRGSYNEQF	TRBV19	TRBJ2-1
ASSETGAKNIQY	TRBV6-1	TRBJ2-4
ASSFTGGTDTQY	TRBV5-1	TRBJ2-3
ASRTDGSYEQY	TRBV6-1	TRBJ2-7
ASSVRTGSNTGELF	TRBV2	TRBJ2-2
ASSQDIRGVDGYT	TRBV4-1	TRBJ1-2
ASSLQGYNYGYT	TRBV5-1	TRBJ1-2
SVDRGDEQF	TRBV29-1	TRBJ2-1
AWRGQGYYGYT	TRBV30	TRBJ1-2
AWGQYQETQY	TRBV30	TRBJ2-5
ASSWTQETQY	TRBV5-1	TRBJ2-5
ASSSASGGGTDTQY	TRBV4-3	TRBJ2-3
ASSRGLAEPYEQY	TRBV6-6	TRBJ2-7
ASSQGLAGKYEQY	TRBV4-3	TRBJ2-7
ASSEYQGSWNGYT	TRBV10-2	TRBJ1-2
ASSPGLAPYEQY	TRBV5-6	TRBJ2-7
ASTFFGSGADTQY	TRBV5-1	TRBJ2-3
ASSLARGMNTEAF	TRBV7-9	TRBJ1-1
ASNSSRNTGELF	TRBV7-9	TRBJ2-2
ASSVIWTVSSEQY	TRBV6-1	TRBJ2-7
ASSSGRAGAETQY	TRBV13	TRBJ2-5
ASSEQGATEAF	TRBV10-1	TRBJ1-1
ASSYSLLRAQETQY	TRBV6-5	TRBJ2-5
ASSDLPGGGYEQY	TRBV25-1	TRBJ2-7
ASSLGGPPETQY	TRBV11-3	TRBJ2-5
ASSPTGVWGEQY	TRBV27	TRBJ2-7
AISASQGTYEQY	TRBV10-3	TRBJ2-7
ASSLTSGTDTQY	TRBV7-2	TRBJ2-3
AWSVLENDYEQY	TRBV30	TRBJ2-7
ASTIQGSGNTIY	TRBV28	TRBJ1-3
ASSIDSGSSDTQY	TRBV19	TRBJ2-3
ASGLHSGGKETQY	TRBV6-6	TRBJ2-5
ASSDAGGGTDTQY	TRBV9	TRBJ2-3
ASSGQGVEAF	TRBV5-6	TRBJ1-1
ASSLRAQGGDYGYT	TRBV11-2	TRBJ1-2
ASSIKDFFADTQY	TRBV19	TRBJ2-3
ASSVRGYEQY	TRBV2	TRBJ2-7